The T cell receptor (beta chain) under discussion was sequenced for a study of blood T cell repertoires in COVID-19. The method was immunoSEQ multiplex PCR; TCRdb's version includes in-frame clones alone and lacks a portion of them. The sample lists 120,000 or so clones, over 80% occurring once. V was cut by 6 bases and J by 0 bases, with 6 bases left in between. The CDR3 has 13 residues. Germline lookup yields CDR1 LGHNT and CDR2 FRNRAP. The source material was peripheral blood. This rearrangement joins TRBV12-5 to TRBJ1-5, with D unresolved. This receptor was identified in a woman between 65 and 79 years old with acute or convalescent COVID-19. This CDR3 reads CASGLYSNQPQHF. The CDR3 nucleotides read TGTGCTAGTGGGTTATATAGCAATCAGCCCCAGCATTTT.